This T cell receptor beta chain was identified during a study of blood T cell repertoires in COVID-19. The method was immunoSEQ multiplex PCR; TCRdb's version includes in-frame clones alone and lacks a portion of them. The sample lists under 140,000 clones, around 76% occurring once. This CDR3 comprises 16 residues. J was trimmed by 4 bases and V by 2 bases; bases with no gene match: 5. Per germline, CDR1 SGHRS and CDR2 YFSETQ. The sample comprised peripheral blood. The source is an elderly woman with acute or convalescent COVID-19. The V gene is TRBV5-1, the J gene TRBJ2-2; 10 bases are a match to TRBD2. The CDR3 coding sequence is TGCGCCAGCAGCTTCACTAGCGGGATAGGCACCGGGGAGCTGTTTTTT. Protein: CASSFTSGIGTGELFF.